The source of this T cell receptor (beta chain) is a study of cytomegalovirus exposure and HLA in healthy donors. For the study at large: The 110 or so validation repertoires were produced on the same platform as the roughly 690 repertoires of the first cohort. This was reported in a later analysis.

The CDR3 length is 13 residues. In germline, CDR1 is SGHTS, CDR2 YDEGEE. Trimming pared 3 bases from V and 1 base from J, leaving 7 bases between. Generated by immunoSEQ multiplex PCR, the TCRdb table keeps only in-frame clones and is missing some. The data show some 180,000 clones, more than 75% seen once. This chain uses TRBV5-8 with TRBJ1-1; D uncertain. This TCR was recovered from a man aged 25-45 years in good health and CMV-seropositive. The sequenced material came from PBMCs. The CDR3 DNA reads as TGTGCCAGCAGCTCATTTAGGAACACTGAAGCTTTCTTT. Amino acids: CASSSFRNTEAFF.